This T cell receptor beta chain was profiled in a study of regulatory T cells in long-lasting Graves disease. Study outcomes and limitations: Authors noted too few samples as a limitation.

Building the TCR beta libraries relied on iRepertoire HTBI primers, and CDR3 regions underwent Arm-PCR. Per the study methods: Across all samples, under 65 TRBV segments and about 14 TRBJ segments were identified. MiXCR was run by TCRdb on the multiplex PCR reads, yielding one entry per CDR3 protein. The V and J calls, along with clone size, are taken from TCRdb and not from the paper's own processing. The table lists around 300,000 distinct CDR3 sequences, approximately 20% of them singletons. Time point given: persistent/refractory GD, antithyroid drugs over 5 years with positive TRAb. From RNA extracted from PBMCs, the TCR library was made. The authors drew patients from an endocrinology department in Xi'an, China. This clonotype was counted many times. What it binds is unknown. The source is a female donor with Graves disease. Source: peripheral blood mononuclear cells (PBMCs), taken when the disease was refractory, from a patient treated with antithyroid drugs.

CDR3 amino acids: CASSLGLGGGQETQYF. The CDR3 DNA sequence: TGTGCCAGCAGCTTAGGTCTAGGGGGGGGGCAAGAGACCCAGTACTTC. The rearrangement links TRBV7-2 to TRBJ2-5; D may be TRBD2 (7 bases). The germline V and J ends were trimmed by 1 base and 2 bases, with 14 bases remaining between them. The CDR3 extends over 16 amino acids. Germline-derived CDR1 and CDR2 are SGHTA and FQGNSA. Full variable domain (outside the CDR3, taken from reference TRBV7-2 and TRBJ2-5): GAGVSQSPSNKVTEKGKDVELRCDPISGHTALYWYRQSLGQGLEFLIYFQGNSAPDKSGLPSDRFSAERTGGSVSTLTIQRTQQEDSAVYLCASSLGLGGGQETQYFGPGTRLLVL.